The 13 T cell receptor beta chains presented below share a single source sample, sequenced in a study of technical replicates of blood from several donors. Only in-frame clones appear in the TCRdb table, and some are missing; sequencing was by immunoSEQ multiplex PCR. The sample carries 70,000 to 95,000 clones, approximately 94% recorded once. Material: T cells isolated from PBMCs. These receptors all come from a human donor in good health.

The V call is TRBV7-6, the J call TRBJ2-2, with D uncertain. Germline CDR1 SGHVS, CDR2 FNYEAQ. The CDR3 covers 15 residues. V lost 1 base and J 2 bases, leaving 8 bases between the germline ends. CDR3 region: CASSLDLFNTGELFF. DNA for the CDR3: TGTGCCAGCAGCTTAGACTTATTCAACACCGGGGAGCTGTTTTTT. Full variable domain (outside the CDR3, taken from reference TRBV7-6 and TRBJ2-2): GAGVSQSPRYKVTKRGQDVALRCDPISGHVSLYWYRQALGQGPEFLTYFNYEAQQDKSGLPNDRFSAERPEGSISTLTIQRTEQRDSAMYRCASSLDLFNTGELFFGEGSRLTVL.

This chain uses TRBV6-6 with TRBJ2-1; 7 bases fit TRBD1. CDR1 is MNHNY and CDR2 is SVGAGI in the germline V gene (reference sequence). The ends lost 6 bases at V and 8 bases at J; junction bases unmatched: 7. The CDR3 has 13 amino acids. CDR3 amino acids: CASSNRGMDEQFF. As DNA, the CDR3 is TGTGCCAGCAGCAACAGGGGAATGGATGAGCAGTTCTTC.

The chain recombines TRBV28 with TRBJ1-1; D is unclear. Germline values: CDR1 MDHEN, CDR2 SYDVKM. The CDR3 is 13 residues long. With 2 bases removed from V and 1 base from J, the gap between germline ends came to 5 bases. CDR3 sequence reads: CASSLEGNTEAFF. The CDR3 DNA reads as TGTGCCAGCAGTTTAGAGGGGAACACTGAAGCTTTCTTT.

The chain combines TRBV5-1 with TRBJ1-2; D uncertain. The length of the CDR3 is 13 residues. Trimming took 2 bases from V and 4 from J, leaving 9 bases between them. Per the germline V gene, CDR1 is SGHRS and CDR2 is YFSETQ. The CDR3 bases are TGCGCCAGCAGCTTTGACACCACCTATGGCTACACCTTC. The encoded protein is CASSFDTTYGYTF.

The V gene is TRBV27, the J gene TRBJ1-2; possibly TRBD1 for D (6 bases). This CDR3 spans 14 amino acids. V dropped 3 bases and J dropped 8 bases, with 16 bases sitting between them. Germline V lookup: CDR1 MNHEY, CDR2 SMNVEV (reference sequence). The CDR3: CASSLEAGAGGYTF. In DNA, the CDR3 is TGTGCCAGCAGTTTGGAGGCAGGGGCTGGCGGCTACACCTTC.

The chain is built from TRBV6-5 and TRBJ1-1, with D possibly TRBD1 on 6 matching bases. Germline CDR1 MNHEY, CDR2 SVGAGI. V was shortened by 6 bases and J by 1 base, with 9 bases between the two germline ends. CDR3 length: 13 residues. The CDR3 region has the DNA TGTGCCAGCAGACAGGGTTGGAACACTGAAGCTTTCTTT. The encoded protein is CASRQGWNTEAFF.

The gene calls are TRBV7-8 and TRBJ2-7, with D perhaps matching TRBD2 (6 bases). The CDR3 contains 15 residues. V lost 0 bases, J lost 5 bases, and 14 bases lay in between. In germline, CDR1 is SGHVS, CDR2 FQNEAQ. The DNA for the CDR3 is TGTGCCAGCAGCTTAGCTTGGTCCGAGCGGGACGAGCAGTACTTC. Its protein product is CASSLAWSERDEQYF.

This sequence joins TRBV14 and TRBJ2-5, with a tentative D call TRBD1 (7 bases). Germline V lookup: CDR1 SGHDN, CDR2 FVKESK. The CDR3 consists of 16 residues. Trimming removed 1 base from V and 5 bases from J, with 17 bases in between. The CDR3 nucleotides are TGTGCCAGCAGCCAAGTTCAGGGGGGCCATTTTGAGACCCAGTACTTC. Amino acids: CASSQVQGGHFETQYF.

Here the CDR3 reads CASSPRTGSSYEQYF. CDR3 sequence (DNA): TGTGCCAGTAGTCCTAGGACAGGTTCCTCCTACGAGCAGTACTTC. This chain joins TRBV19 and TRBJ2-7; 7 bases are a match to TRBD1. This CDR3 contains 15 residues. The V and J ends lost 5 bases and 0 bases, in that order; junction bases with no gene match: 7. Per the germline V gene, CDR1 is LNHDA and CDR2 is SQIVND (reference sequence). Looking up the rest from reference TRBV19 and TRBJ2-7 gives the full variable domain: DGGITQSPKYLFRKEGQNVTLSCEQNLNHDAMYWYRQDPGQGLRLIYYSQIVNDFQKGDIAEGYSVSREKKESFPLTVTSAQKNPTAFYLCASSPRTGSSYEQYFGPGTRLTVT.

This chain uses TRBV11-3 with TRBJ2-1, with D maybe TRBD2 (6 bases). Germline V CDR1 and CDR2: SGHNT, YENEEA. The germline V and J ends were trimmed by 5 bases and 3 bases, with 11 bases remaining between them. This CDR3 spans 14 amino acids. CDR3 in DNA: TGTGCCAGCAGCCCCCGACTAGACTACAATGAGCAGTTCTTC. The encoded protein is CASSPRLDYNEQFF.

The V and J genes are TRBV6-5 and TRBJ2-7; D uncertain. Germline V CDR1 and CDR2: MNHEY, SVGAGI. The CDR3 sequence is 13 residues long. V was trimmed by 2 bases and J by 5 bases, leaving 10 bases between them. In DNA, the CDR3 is TGTGCCAGCAGTTACCCAGGTGTAGACGAGCAGTACTTC. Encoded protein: CASSYPGVDEQYF.

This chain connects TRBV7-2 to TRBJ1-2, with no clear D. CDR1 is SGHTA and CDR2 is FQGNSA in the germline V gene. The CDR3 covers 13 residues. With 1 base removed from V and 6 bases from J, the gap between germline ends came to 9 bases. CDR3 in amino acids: CASSLGRLHGYTF. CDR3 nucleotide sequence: TGTGCCAGCAGCTTAGGCAGGCTCCATGGCTACACCTTC. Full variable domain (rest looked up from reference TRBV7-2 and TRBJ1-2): GAGVSQSPSNKVTEKGKDVELRCDPISGHTALYWYRQSLGQGLEFLIYFQGNSAPDKSGLPSDRFSAERTGGSVSTLTIQRTQQEDSAVYLCASSLGRLHGYTFGSGTRLTVV.

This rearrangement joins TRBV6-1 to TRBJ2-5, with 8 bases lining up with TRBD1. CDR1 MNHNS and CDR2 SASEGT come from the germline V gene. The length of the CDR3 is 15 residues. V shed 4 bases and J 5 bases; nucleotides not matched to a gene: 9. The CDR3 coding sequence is TGTGCCAGCAGTGCCGAGACAGGGGTTGGGGAGACCCAGTACTTC. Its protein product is CASSAETGVGETQYF.